This TCR beta chain was found in a study of blood T cell repertoires in COVID-19. Across the study: Some COVID-19 samples were acute and others convalescent; all came from the United States, Italy and Spain. T cells, B-cell-depleted T cells, or PBMCs supplied cDNA or gDNA.

Libraries were prepared by immunoSEQ multiplex PCR; TCRdb keeps only in-frame clonotypes and omits some of them. Among approximately 83,000 clones listed, approximately 86% were seen once. With 2 bases clipped from V and 5 bases from J, the junction kept 10 bases outside the gene matches. In germline, CDR1 is LNHDA, CDR2 SQIVND (reference sequence). The CDR3 extends over 16 amino acids. The chain has TRBV19 and TRBJ1-2, with 8 nucleotides matching TRBD1. The sequencing input was peripheral blood. The sequence came from a man aged 70 or older with acute or convalescent COVID-19. CDR3 residues: CASSIISAGGWYGYTF. Here the CDR3 DNA reads TGTGCCAGTAGTATAATCTCGGCAGGGGGCTGGTATGGCTACACCTTC. Using reference TRBV19 and TRBJ1-2 for the parts outside the CDR3, the full variable domain is DGGITQSPKYLFRKEGQNVTLSCEQNLNHDAMYWYRQDPGQGLRLIYYSQIVNDFQKGDIAEGYSVSREKKESFPLTVTSAQKNPTAFYLCASSIISAGGWYGYTFGSGTRLTVV.